The TCR beta chain described here comes from a study of lymphopenia after photon versus proton radiotherapy. Using immunoSEQ multiplex PCR, the repertoire was profiled, and TCRdb retains in-frame clones only, with some absent. The sample consists of 50,000 to 60,000 clones, more than 85% of them appearing once. Findings of the study overall: Only patients who died were analyzed for survival; proton advantage is unproven. After the lymphocyte nadir, photon-treated repertoires showed oligoclonal expansion, especially of CD8+ Temra cells.

As concerns this clone: Its antigen remains unknown.

CDR3 size: 16 residues. Trimming cost V 5 bases and J 8 bases; bases outside gene matches: 11. The germline CDR1 and CDR2 sequences are GTSNPN and SVGIG (reference sequence). The sequencing used peripheral blood, collected from a patient treated with photon-based radiotherapy. The chain carries TRBV30 and TRBJ2-1; 14 nucleotides match TRBD2. The TCR originated in a woman in her thirties or forties with cholangiocarcinoma. This CDR3 reads CAWPPPGLAGVDEQFF. Here the CDR3 DNA reads TGTGCCTGGCCGCCCCCGGGACTAGCGGGAGTCGATGAGCAGTTCTTC.